The present entry profiles one T cell receptor beta chain with its context. TCRdb keeps only in-frame clones here, not all; method: immunoSEQ multiplex PCR. The sample shows about 70,000 clones, 95% to 99% of them seen only once. The data derive from a study of technical replicates of blood from a handful of donors. V shed 5 bases and J 7 bases; nucleotides not matched to a gene: 10. The CDR3 has 15 residues. The germline V gene encodes CDR1 MDHEN and CDR2 SYDVKM. The sequenced sample consisted of T cells isolated from PBMCs. The TCR originated in a human donor in good health. The chain links TRBV28 to TRBJ2-7; the match to TRBD2 covers 11 bases. CDR3 nucleotide sequence: TGTGCCAGCAGTGCCTCACTAGCGGGAGTGCAGGAGCAGTACTTC. Residues: CASSASLAGVQEQYF. Combining the CDR3 with reference TRBV28 and TRBJ2-7 gives the whole variable domain DVKVTQSSRYLVKRTGEKVFLECVQDMDHENMFWYRQDPGLGLRLIYFSYDVKMKEKGDIPEGYSVSREKKERFSLILESASTNQTSMYLCASSASLAGVQEQYFGPGTRLTVT.